This record concerns one TCR beta chain sequence. Its antigen remains unknown. The CDR3 length is 11 residues. Germline lookup yields CDR1 SNHLY and CDR2 FYNNEI. Trimming left V 0 bases short and J 7 bases short, with 3 bases between. Samples underwent the assay at deep level. Several immunoSEQ plates held equal portions of the genomic DNA taken from each subset. Some clones are missing from TCRdb's copy, which holds only in-frame ones; the method was immunoSEQ multiplex PCR. The sample records millions of clones, 85% to 95% being singletons. This specimen comes from a study of shared clonotypes between healthy human individuals. On the study more broadly: CD4 naive and CD4 memory each took three plates per donor, while CD8 naive took two and CD8 memory one.

The study, taken as a whole, reports: Naive subsets, compared against memory subsets, generally had larger estimated richness values.

The genes are TRBV2 and TRBJ2-5; no clear D. What was sequenced was naive CD4+ T cells sorted from blood. Subset defined: CD45RA+ positively selected. The sequence was collected from a man in his late teens or twenties in good health. The CDR3: CASSEAATQYF. DNA of the CDR3: TGTGCCAGCAGTGAAGCGGCGACCCAGTACTTC. The whole variable domain, filled in from reference TRBV2 and TRBJ2-5, reads EPEVTQTPSHQVTQMGQEVILRCVPISNHLYFYWYRQILGQKVEFLVSFYNNEISEKSEIFDDQFSVERPDGSNFTLKIRSTKLEDSAMYFCASSEAATQYFGPGTRLLVL.